This TCR beta chain is drawn from a study of shared clonotypes between healthy human individuals. The CDR3 length is 11 residues. Germline loops: CDR1 MDHEN, CDR2 SYDVKM. The ends were cut back, 10 bases at V and 7 bases at J, with 13 bases in the middle. Unsorted samples drew genomic DNA from 85 million to 90 million PBMCs. Produced via immunoSEQ multiplex PCR; TCRdb's table is partial and in-frame only. Among around 510,000 clones listed, roughly four fifths were seen once. The TCR sequence derives from a woman between 40 and 50 years old in good health. Some clones in this sample may be carry-over from other donors' samples. This chain links TRBV28 with TRBJ1-1; unclear D gene. What was sequenced was PBMCs. This chain's CDR3 is CATITDLEAFF. CDR3 DNA: TGTGCCACCATTACGGACCTTGAAGCTTTCTTT.